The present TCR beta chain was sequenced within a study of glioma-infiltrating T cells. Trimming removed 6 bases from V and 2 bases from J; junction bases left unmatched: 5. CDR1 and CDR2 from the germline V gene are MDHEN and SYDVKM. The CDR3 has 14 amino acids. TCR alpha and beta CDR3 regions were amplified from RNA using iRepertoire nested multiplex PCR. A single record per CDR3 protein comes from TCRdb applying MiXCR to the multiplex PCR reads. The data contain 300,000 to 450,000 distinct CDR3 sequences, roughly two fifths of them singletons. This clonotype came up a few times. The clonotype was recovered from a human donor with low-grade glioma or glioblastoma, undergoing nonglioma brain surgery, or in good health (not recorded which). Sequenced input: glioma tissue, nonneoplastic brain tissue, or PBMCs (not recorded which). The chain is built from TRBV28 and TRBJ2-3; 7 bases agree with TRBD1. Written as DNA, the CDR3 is TGTGCCAGCAGCCCGGGACAGACCACAGATACGCAGTATTTT. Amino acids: CASSPGQTTDTQYF.